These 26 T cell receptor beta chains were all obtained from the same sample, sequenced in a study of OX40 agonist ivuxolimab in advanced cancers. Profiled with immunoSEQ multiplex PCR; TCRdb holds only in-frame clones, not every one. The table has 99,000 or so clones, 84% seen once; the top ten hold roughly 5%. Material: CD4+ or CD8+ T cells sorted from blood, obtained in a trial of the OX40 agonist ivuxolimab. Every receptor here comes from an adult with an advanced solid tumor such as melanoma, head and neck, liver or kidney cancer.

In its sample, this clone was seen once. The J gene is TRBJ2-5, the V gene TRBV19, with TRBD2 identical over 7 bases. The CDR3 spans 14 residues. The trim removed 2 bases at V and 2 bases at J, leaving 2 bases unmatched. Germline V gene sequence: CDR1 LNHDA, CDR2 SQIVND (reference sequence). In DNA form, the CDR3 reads TGTGCCAGTAGTATATCGGGGGGACAAGAGACCCAGTACTTC. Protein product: CASSISGGQETQYF.

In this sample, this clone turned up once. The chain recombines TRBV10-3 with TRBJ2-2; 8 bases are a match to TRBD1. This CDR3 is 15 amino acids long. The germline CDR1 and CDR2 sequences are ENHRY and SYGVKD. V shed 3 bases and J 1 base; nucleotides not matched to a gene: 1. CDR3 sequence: CAISDRGLNTGELFF. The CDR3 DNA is TGTGCCATCAGTGACAGGGGGCTGAACACCGGGGAGCTGTTTTTT.

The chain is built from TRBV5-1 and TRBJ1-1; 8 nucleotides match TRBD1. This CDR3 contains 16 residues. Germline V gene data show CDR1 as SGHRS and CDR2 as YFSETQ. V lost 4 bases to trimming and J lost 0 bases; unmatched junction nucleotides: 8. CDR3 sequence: CASSPLPTGVNTEAFF. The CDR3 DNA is TGCGCCAGCAGCCCCCTACCGACAGGGGTGAACACTGAAGCTTTCTTT.

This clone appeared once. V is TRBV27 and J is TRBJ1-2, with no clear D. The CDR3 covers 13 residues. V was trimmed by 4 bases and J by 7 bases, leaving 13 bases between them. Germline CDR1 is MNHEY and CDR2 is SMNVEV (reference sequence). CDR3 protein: CASSWRDGRGYTF. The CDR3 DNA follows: TGTGCCAGCAGTTGGAGAGACGGACGTGGCTACACCTTC.

The CDR3 here is CASSPGTGGGGYTF. The CDR3 coding sequence is TGTGCCAGCAGCCCAGGGACAGGGGGAGGTGGCTACACCTTC. This chain connects TRBV11-1 to TRBJ1-2, with 11 nucleotides matching TRBD1. The germline V gene has CDR1 SGHAT and CDR2 FQDESV (reference sequence). Losses at the gene ends were 5 bases for V and 7 bases for J; bases not matched to a gene: 6. CDR3 length: 14 amino acids.

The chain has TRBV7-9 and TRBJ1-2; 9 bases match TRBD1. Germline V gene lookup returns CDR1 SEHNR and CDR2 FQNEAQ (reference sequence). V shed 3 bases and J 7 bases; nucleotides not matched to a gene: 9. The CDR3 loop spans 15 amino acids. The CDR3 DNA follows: TGTGCCAGCAGCTTTACAGGGGGCGCCTCCTTTGGCTACACCTTC. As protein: CASSFTGGASFGYTF.

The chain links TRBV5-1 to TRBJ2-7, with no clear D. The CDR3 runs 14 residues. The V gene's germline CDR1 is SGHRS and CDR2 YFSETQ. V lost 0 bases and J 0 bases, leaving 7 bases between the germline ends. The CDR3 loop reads CASSLGKDSYEQYF. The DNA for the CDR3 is TGCGCCAGCAGCTTGGGTAAGGACTCCTACGAGCAGTACTTC.

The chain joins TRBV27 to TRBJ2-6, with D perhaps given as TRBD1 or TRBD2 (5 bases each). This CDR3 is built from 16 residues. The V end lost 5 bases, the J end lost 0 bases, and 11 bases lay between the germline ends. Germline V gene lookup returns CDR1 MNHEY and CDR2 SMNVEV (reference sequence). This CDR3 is CASSGTARSGANVLTF. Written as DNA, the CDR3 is TGTGCCAGCAGTGGGACGGCCCGCTCTGGGGCCAACGTCCTGACTTTC.

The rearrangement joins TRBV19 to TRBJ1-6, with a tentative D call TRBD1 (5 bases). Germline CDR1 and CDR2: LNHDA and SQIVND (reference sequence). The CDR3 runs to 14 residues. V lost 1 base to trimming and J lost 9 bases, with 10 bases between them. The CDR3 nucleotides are TGTGCCAGTAGTATAGGTGCAGGGCGTTCACCCCTCCACTTT. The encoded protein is CASSIGAGRSPLHF.

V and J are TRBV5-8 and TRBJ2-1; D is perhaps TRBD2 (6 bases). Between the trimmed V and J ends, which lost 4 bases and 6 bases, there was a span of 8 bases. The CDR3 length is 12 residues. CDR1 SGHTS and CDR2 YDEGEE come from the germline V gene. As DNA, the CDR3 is TGTGCCAGCAGCCTGGGGGGCAATGAGCAGTTCTTC. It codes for CASSLGGNEQFF.

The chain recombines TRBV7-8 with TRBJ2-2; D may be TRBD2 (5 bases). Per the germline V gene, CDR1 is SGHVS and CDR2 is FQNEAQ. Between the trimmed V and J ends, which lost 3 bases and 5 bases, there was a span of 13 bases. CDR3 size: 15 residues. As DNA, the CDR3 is TGTGCCAGCAGCTTTCTAGCTGAGGGTACCGGGGAGCTGTTTTTT. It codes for CASSFLAEGTGELFF.

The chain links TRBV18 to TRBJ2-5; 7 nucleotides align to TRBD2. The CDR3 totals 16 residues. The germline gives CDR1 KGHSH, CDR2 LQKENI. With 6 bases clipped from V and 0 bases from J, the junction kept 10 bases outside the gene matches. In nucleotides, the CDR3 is TGTGCCAGCTCTCAACGACTAGCTGAGTACCAAGAGACCCAGTACTTC. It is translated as CASSQRLAEYQETQYF.

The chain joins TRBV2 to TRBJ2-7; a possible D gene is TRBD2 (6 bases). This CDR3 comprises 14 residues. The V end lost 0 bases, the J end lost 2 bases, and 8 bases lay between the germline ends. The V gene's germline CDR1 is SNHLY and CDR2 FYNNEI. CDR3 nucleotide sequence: TGTGCCAGCAGTGAAGCTAGCGGTCCCTACGAGCAGTACTTC. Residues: CASSEASGPYEQYF.

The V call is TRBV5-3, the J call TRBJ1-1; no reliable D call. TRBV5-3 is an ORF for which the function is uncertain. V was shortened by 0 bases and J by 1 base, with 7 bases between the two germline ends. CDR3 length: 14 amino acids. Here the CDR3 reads CARSLVVENTEAFF. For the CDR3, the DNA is TGTGCCAGAAGCTTGGTAGTTGAGAACACTGAAGCTTTCTTT.

CDR3 amino acids: CASSLSQGAGTEAFF. Written as DNA, the CDR3 is TGCGCCAGCAGCTTAAGCCAGGGGGCGGGGACTGAAGCTTTCTTT. The chain is built from TRBV5-1 and TRBJ1-1; 8 bases are shared with TRBD1. With 2 bases clipped from V and 5 bases from J, the junction kept 8 bases outside the gene matches. The length of the CDR3 is 15 residues. The germline V gene has CDR1 SGHRS and CDR2 YFSETQ.

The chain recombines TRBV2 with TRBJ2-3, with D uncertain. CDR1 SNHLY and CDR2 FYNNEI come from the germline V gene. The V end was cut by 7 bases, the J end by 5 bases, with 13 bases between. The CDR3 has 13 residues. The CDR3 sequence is CASIGDQRDTQYF. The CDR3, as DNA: TGTGCCAGCATTGGGGATCAGCGAGATACGCAGTATTTT.

The CDR3 protein is CASSVAGSYSTDTQYF. CDR3 coding DNA: TGTGCCAGCAGCGTAGCCGGCAGTTATAGCACAGATACGCAGTATTTT. The V gene is TRBV9, the J gene TRBJ2-3; D unclear. CDR1 SGDLS and CDR2 YYNGEE come from the germline V gene. The CDR3 is made up of 16 amino acids. The ends were cut back, 0 bases at V and 0 bases at J, with 11 bases in the middle.

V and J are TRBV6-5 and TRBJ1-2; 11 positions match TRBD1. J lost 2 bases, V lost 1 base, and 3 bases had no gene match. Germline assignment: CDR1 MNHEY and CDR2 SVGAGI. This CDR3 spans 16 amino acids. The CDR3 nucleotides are TGTGCCAGCAGTTACTGGACAGGGGGCAAGAACTATGGCTACACCTTC. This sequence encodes CASSYWTGGKNYGYTF.

The CDR3 loop reads CAIHTTNEKLFF. In nucleotides, the CDR3 is TGTGCCATCCACACGACTAATGAAAAACTGTTTTTT. The chain joins TRBV2 to TRBJ1-4, with D unclear. Trimming took off 10 bases at V and 2 bases at J, with 8 bases between the two ends. Germline V lookup: CDR1 SNHLY, CDR2 FYNNEI. The CDR3 runs 12 residues.

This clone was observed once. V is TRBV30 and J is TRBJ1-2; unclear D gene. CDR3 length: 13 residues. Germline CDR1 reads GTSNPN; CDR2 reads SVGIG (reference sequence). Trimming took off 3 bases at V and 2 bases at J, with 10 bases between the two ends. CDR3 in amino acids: CAWSLQGNYGYTF. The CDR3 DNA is TGTGCCTGGAGCCTACAAGGAAACTATGGCTACACCTTC.

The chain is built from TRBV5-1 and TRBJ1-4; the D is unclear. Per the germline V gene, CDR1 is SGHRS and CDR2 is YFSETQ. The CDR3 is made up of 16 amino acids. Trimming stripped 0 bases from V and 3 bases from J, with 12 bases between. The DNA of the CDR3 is TGCGCCAGCAGCTTGGCCTCGATAGGCTCTAATGAAAAACTGTTTTTT. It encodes CASSLASIGSNEKLFF.

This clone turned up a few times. The CDR3 sequence: CASRGTSGIQAKNIQYF. In DNA, the CDR3 is TGTGCCAGCAGGGGGACTAGCGGGATCCAAGCCAAAAACATTCAGTACTTC. The chain uses TRBV2 and TRBJ2-4, with 13 bases aligning to TRBD2. V was pared by 6 bases and J by 0 bases, with 5 bases of the junction left unmatched. This CDR3 spans 17 amino acids. CDR1 and CDR2 (germline): SNHLY, FYNNEI.

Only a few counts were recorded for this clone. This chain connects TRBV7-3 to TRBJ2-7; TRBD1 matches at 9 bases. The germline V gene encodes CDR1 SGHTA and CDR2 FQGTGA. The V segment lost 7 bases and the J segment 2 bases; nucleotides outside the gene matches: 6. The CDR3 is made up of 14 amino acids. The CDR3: CASIITGGAYEQYF. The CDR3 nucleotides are TGTGCCAGCATTATAACAGGGGGCGCCTACGAGCAGTACTTC. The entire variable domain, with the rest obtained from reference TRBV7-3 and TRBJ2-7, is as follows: GAGVSQTPSNKVTEKGKYVELRCDPISGHTALYWYRQSLGQGPEFLIYFQGTGAADDSGLPNDRFFAVRPEGSVSTLKIQRTERGDSAVYLCASIITGGAYEQYFGPGTRLTVT.

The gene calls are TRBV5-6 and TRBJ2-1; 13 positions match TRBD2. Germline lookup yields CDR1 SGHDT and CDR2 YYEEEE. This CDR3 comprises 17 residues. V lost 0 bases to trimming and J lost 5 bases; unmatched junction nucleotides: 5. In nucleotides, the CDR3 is TGTGCCAGCAGCTTGGCCCTACTAGCGGGAGGGAACAATGAGCAGTTCTTC. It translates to CASSLALLAGGNNEQFF.

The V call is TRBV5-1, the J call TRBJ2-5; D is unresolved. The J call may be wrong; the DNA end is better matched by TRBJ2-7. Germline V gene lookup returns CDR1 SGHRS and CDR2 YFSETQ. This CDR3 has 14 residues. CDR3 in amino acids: CASSLDSSNYEQYF. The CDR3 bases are TGCGCCAGCAGCTTGGATAGCTCCAACTACGAGCAGTACTTC.

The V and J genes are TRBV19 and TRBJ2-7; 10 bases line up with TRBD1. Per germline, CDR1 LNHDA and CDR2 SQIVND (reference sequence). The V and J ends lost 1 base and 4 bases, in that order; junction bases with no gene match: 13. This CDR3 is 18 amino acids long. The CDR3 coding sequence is TGTGCCAGTAGTATAGCCCAGCCGGGACAGGGGTTTGTGTACGAGCAGTACTTC. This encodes CASSIAQPGQGFVYEQYF. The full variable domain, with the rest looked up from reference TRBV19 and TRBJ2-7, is DGGITQSPKYLFRKEGQNVTLSCEQNLNHDAMYWYRQDPGQGLRLIYYSQIVNDFQKGDIAEGYSVSREKKESFPLTVTSAQKNPTAFYLCASSIAQPGQGFVYEQYFGPGTRLTVT.